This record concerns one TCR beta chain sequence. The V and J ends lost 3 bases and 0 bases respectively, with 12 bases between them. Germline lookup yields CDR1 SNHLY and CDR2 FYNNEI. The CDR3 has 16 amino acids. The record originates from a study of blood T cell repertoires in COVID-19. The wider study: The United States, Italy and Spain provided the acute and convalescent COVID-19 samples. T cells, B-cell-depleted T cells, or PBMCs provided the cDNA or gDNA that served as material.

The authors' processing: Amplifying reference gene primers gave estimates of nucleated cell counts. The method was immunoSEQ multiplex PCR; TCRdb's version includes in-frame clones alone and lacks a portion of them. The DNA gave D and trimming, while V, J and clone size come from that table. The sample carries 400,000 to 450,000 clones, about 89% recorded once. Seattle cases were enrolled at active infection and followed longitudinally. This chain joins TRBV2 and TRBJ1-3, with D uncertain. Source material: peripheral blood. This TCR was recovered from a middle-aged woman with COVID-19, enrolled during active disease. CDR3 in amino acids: CASSDTGSRSGNTIYF. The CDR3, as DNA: TGTGCCAGCAGTGATACTGGTAGTCGCTCTGGAAACACCATATATTTT. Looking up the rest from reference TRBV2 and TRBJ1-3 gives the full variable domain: EPEVTQTPSHQVTQMGQEVILRCVPISNHLYFYWYRQILGQKVEFLVSFYNNEISEKSEIFDDQFSVERPDGSNFTLKIRSTKLEDSAMYFCASSDTGSRSGNTIYFGEGSWLTVV.